One sample yielded the 32 T cell receptor beta chains listed below, sequenced in a study of cytomegalovirus exposure and HLA in healthy donors. The PCR employed 60 Vbeta primers together with 13 Jbeta primers. Profiling relied on immunoSEQ multiplex PCR, and the TCRdb table lists in-frame clones only, not all of them. The data contain 120,000 or so clones, around 77% of them singletons. Sequencing was performed on PBMCs. The receptors come from a human donor in good health.

The rearrangement links TRBV28 to TRBJ1-1; TRBD1 aligns across 7 bases. Per germline, CDR1 MDHEN and CDR2 SYDVKM. The CDR3 runs 14 residues. J gave up 5 bases and V 3 bases, and 6 bases lay outside the gene matches. The DNA for the CDR3 is TGTGCCAGCAGTTTGACGAGGGGGCGGACTGAAGCTTTCTTT. Encoded protein: CASSLTRGRTEAFF. The variable domain in full, with the rest retrieved from reference TRBV28 and TRBJ1-1, is DVKVTQSSRYLVKRTGEKVFLECVQDMDHENMFWYRQDPGLGLRLIYFSYDVKMKEKGDIPEGYSVSREKKERFSLILESASTNQTSMYLCASSLTRGRTEAFFGQGTRLTVV.

The chain employs TRBV27 and TRBJ2-3; 9 nucleotides agree with TRBD2. From germline, CDR1 is MNHEY and CDR2 SMNVEV (reference sequence). The CDR3 loop spans 16 amino acids. The V and J ends lost 3 bases and 0 bases, in that order; junction bases with no gene match: 4. CDR3 in DNA: TGTGCCAGCAGTTTCGGGACTAGCTGGAGCACAGATACGCAGTATTTT. This translates into CASSFGTSWSTDTQYF.

The CDR3 region has the DNA TGTGCCAGCAGGCCCGGGACAGGGGAAGCTTTCTTT. Translation: CASRPGTGEAFF. This rearrangement joins TRBV6-1 to TRBJ1-1, with 9 bases fitting TRBD1. Germline CDR1 MNHNS, CDR2 SASEGT. The CDR3 loop spans 12 amino acids. V shed 6 bases, J shed 8 bases, and the junction held 4 bases outside the gene matches.

The chain has TRBV29-1 and TRBJ2-5; 8 bases line up with TRBD1. The CDR3 sequence is 13 residues long. The ends lost 7 bases at V and 1 base at J; junction bases unmatched: 5. Germline V gives CDR1 SQVTM, CDR2 ANQGSEA. CDR3 in DNA: TGCAGCGCCCGGACAGGGCGCCAAGAGACCCAGTACTTC. Its protein product is CSARTGRQETQYF.

The chain couples TRBV6-1 to TRBJ1-1; perhaps TRBD1 as D (5 bases). Germline CDR1 reads MNHNS; CDR2 reads SASEGT. The CDR3 runs 15 residues. Between the trimmed V and J ends, which lost 2 bases and 4 bases, there was a span of 14 bases. The chain's CDR3 is CASSELKNRGTEAFF. As DNA, the CDR3 is TGTGCCAGCAGTGAACTGAAGAATAGGGGCACTGAAGCTTTCTTT.

The genes are TRBV7-6 and TRBJ2-3; D is unresolved. The CDR3 consists of 13 residues. Deletions cut 5 bases from V and 5 bases from J, with 11 bases between. Germline CDR1 SGHVS, CDR2 FNYEAQ. The CDR3 region is CASSPLPGDTQYF. The CDR3 DNA is TGTGCCAGCAGCCCACTTCCCGGAGATACGCAGTATTTT. Variable domain in full (rest from reference TRBV7-6 and TRBJ2-3): GAGVSQSPRYKVTKRGQDVALRCDPISGHVSLYWYRQALGQGPEFLTYFNYEAQQDKSGLPNDRFSAERPEGSISTLTIQRTEQRDSAMYRCASSPLPGDTQYFGPGTRLTVL.

As concerns this clone: Germline is not matched at one junction end, which may reflect a read error. The rearrangement links TRBV7-9 to TRBJ2-3; 7 nucleotides align to TRBD1. This CDR3 region has 16 residues. Germline CDR1 is SEHNR and CDR2 is FQNEAQ (reference sequence). The CDR3 here is CSSSLATGPLWDTQYF. In DNA form, the CDR3 reads TGTTCCAGCAGCTTAGCGACAGGGCCCCTTTGGGATACGCAGTATTTT. The entire variable domain, with the rest obtained from reference TRBV7-9 and TRBJ2-3, is as follows: DTGVSQNPRHKITKRGQNVTFRCDPISEHNRLYWYRQTLGQGPEFLTYFQNEAQLEKSRLLSDRFSAERPKGSFSTLEIQRTEQGDSAMYLCSSSLATGPLWDTQYFGPGTRLTVL.

The chain recombines TRBV7-9 with TRBJ1-5; D is possibly TRBD1 (5 bases). CDR1 is SEHNR, CDR2 FQNEAQ, per germline (reference sequence). The CDR3 runs 14 residues. Trimming stripped 0 bases from V and 4 bases from J, with 7 bases between. Here the CDR3 DNA reads TGTGCCAGCAGCTTAGCGGGGGGGAATCAGCCCCAGCATTTT. Protein: CASSLAGGNQPQHF.

The V gene is TRBV6-4, the J gene TRBJ1-1; no clear D gene. CDR1 MRHNA and CDR2 SNTAGT come from the germline V gene. The germline V and J ends were trimmed by 6 bases and 1 base, with 9 bases remaining between them. This CDR3 has 13 residues. CDR3 in amino acids: CASRAARNTEAFF. The DNA for the CDR3 is TGTGCCAGCAGGGCGGCTCGGAACACTGAAGCTTTCTTT.

V gene TRBV5-5 combines with J gene TRBJ2-2, with D perhaps matching TRBD2 (6 bases). With 4 bases removed from V and 4 bases from J, the gap between germline ends came to 11 bases. From germline, CDR1 is SGHKS and CDR2 YYEKEE (reference sequence). The CDR3 contains 14 residues. The CDR3 is CASSREVPTGELFF. The CDR3 DNA sequence: TGTGCCAGCAGCAGGGAGGTACCCACCGGGGAGCTGTTTTTT.

The chain has TRBV15 and TRBJ2-7; perhaps TRBD1 as D (6 bases). Germline assignment: CDR1 LNHNV and CDR2 YYDKDF (reference sequence). The CDR3 runs to 13 residues. V was shortened by 11 bases and J by 3 bases, with 17 bases between the two germline ends. The CDR3 protein is CAAGQGQGYEQYF. The CDR3 DNA sequence: TGTGCCGCAGGGCAGGGGCAAGGCTACGAGCAGTACTTC.

The chain joins TRBV27 to TRBJ2-1, with 10 bases identical to TRBD1. The CDR3 contains 13 residues. Per the germline V gene, CDR1 is MNHEY and CDR2 is SMNVEV (reference sequence). Trimming removed 5 bases from V and 13 bases from J; junction bases left unmatched: 8. CDR3 sequence: CASSPTGGNVQFF. As DNA, the CDR3 is TGTGCCAGCAGTCCGACAGGGGGCAATGTCCAGTTCTTC.

The CDR3 sequence is CASSETGYSNQPQHF. Written as DNA, the CDR3 is TGCGCCAGCAGTGAGACGGGGTATAGCAATCAGCCCCAGCATTTT. The rearrangement joins TRBV10-2 to TRBJ1-5; D remains unclear. The CDR3 loop spans 15 amino acids. Trimming removed 2 bases from V and 0 bases from J, with 8 bases in between. Germline loops: CDR1 WSHSY, CDR2 SAAADI.

The chain has TRBV9 and TRBJ2-3, with D unclear. Germline V gene lookup returns CDR1 SGDLS and CDR2 YYNGEE. This CDR3 comprises 16 residues. Trimming stripped 0 bases from V and 2 bases from J, with 13 bases between. The CDR3 protein is CASSVGLQRFTDTQYF. The CDR3 nucleotides are TGTGCCAGCAGCGTAGGGCTACAGAGATTCACAGATACGCAGTATTTT. Supplemented by reference TRBV9 and TRBJ2-3, the full variable domain reads DSGVTQTPKHLITATGQRVTLRCSPRSGDLSVYWYQQSLDQGLQFLIQYYNGEERAKGNILERFSAQQFPDLHSELNLSSLELGDSALYFCASSVGLQRFTDTQYFGPGTRLTVL.

The table lists this clone with a few counts. The chain has TRBV7-9 and TRBJ1-4; a weak D match, TRBD1 (6 bases). V lost 6 bases, J lost 5 bases, and 13 bases lay in between. The germline V gene encodes CDR1 SEHNR and CDR2 FQNEAQ (reference sequence). CDR3 length: 14 residues. CDR3 sequence: CASSQGGLNEKLFF. CDR3 in DNA: TGTGCCAGCAGTCAAGGGGGTTTGAATGAAAAACTGTTTTTT.

V usage is TRBV5-4 and J usage is TRBJ2-3; 8 positions agree with TRBD1. The CDR3 sequence is 14 residues long. The V gene end was trimmed by 4 bases and the J gene end by 2 bases; junction bases not matched to a gene: 3. Germline V gene lookup returns CDR1 SGHNT and CDR2 YYREEE (reference sequence). The DNA for the CDR3 is TGTGCCAGCAGCCACAGGGGGACCACAGATACGCAGTATTTT. Amino acid sequence: CASSHRGTTDTQYF.

This rearrangement joins TRBV25-1 to TRBJ1-6; D perhaps matches TRBD1 (5 bases). Per germline, CDR1 MGHDK and CDR2 SYGVNS. The CDR3 has 14 residues. V lost 4 bases to trimming and J lost 10 bases, with 14 bases between them. The CDR3: CASSGGGERSPLHF. For the CDR3, the DNA is TGTGCCAGCAGTGGGGGGGGAGAGCGCTCACCCCTCCACTTT.

The V and J genes are TRBV9 and TRBJ2-7; 11 nucleotides match TRBD2. The CDR3 contains 15 residues. J was trimmed by 4 bases and V by 2 bases; bases with no gene match: 5. CDR1 is SGDLS, CDR2 YYNGEE, per germline. The CDR3 coding sequence is TGTGCCAGCAGCGTTTTAGCGGGAGGGCCTTACGAGCAGTACTTC. Its protein is CASSVLAGGPYEQYF.

V is TRBV18 and J is TRBJ2-3, with 12 bases lining up with TRBD2. CDR1 is KGHSH and CDR2 is LQKENI in the germline V gene. The CDR3 spans 16 residues. Trimming took 5 bases from V and 2 from J; bases not matched to a gene: 5. The CDR3 is CASSSGLAGTTDTQYF. The CDR3 region has the DNA TGTGCCAGCTCATCCGGACTAGCGGGGACCACAGATACGCAGTATTTT.

J is TRBJ1-2 and V is TRBV6-1, with D uncertain. V was pared by 4 bases and J by 1 base, with 7 bases between. CDR1 MNHNS and CDR2 SASEGT come from the germline V gene. The length of the CDR3 is 13 residues. CDR3 sequence reads: CASSARDNYGYTF. Here the CDR3 DNA reads TGTGCCAGCAGTGCGAGGGATAACTATGGCTACACCTTC.

The V gene is TRBV5-5, the J gene TRBJ1-2; 7 bases are shared with TRBD1. The V and J ends lost 1 base and 2 bases, in that order; junction bases with no gene match: 2. Germline V gene lookup returns CDR1 SGHKS and CDR2 YYEKEE (reference sequence). The CDR3 sequence is 14 residues long. CDR3 in amino acids: CASSLTGENYGYTF. DNA of the CDR3: TGTGCCAGCAGCTTGACAGGGGAGAACTATGGCTACACCTTC.

The chain uses TRBV4-1 and TRBJ2-7; TRBD2 aligns across 11 bases. Germline CDR1 and CDR2: MGHRA and YSYEKL. This CDR3 has 18 residues. After removal of 0 bases from V and 3 bases from J, the junction contained 10 bases not matched to a gene. As DNA, the CDR3 is TGCGCCAGCAGCCAAGAAAACTCCCTAGCGGGAGGCGACTACGAGCAGTACTTC. Protein sequence: CASSQENSLAGGDYEQYF.

The chain couples TRBV28 to TRBJ2-1, with 14 bases aligning to TRBD2. The CDR3 extends over 15 amino acids. Looked up from germline, CDR1 is MDHEN and CDR2 is SYDVKM. The junction had 6 bases not matched to a gene; V was cut back by 6 bases and J by 8 bases. The CDR3 sequence: CASSTGTSGSDEQFF. In DNA form, the CDR3 reads TGTGCCAGCAGCACCGGGACTAGCGGGAGCGATGAGCAGTTCTTC.

This chain connects TRBV28 to TRBJ2-3, with 10 bases matching TRBD2. CDR1 is MDHEN and CDR2 is SYDVKM in the germline V gene. V gave up 3 bases and J gave up 3 bases; unmatched junction bases: 15. This CDR3 comprises 19 residues. The chain's CDR3 is CASSLRTTSAGGPTDTQYF. The CDR3 DNA sequence: TGTGCCAGCAGTTTGCGGACGACCTCAGCGGGAGGGCCGACAGATACGCAGTATTTT.

The chain carries TRBV11-2 and TRBJ2-1; 14 nucleotides agree with TRBD2. V was clipped by 0 bases and J by 8 bases; unmatched bases: 9. Germline V gives CDR1 SGHAT, CDR2 FQNNGV. The CDR3 is made up of 18 amino acids. The CDR3 DNA sequence: TGTGCCAGCAGCTTAGATTCGAGGGGGACTAGCGGGAGCCATGAGCAGTTCTTC. Translation gives CASSLDSRGTSGSHEQFF. Full variable domain (outside the CDR3, taken from reference TRBV11-2 and TRBJ2-1): EAGVAQSPRYKIIEKRQSVAFWCNPISGHATLYWYQQILGQGPKLLIQFQNNGVVDDSQLPKDRFSAERLKGVDSTLKIQPAKLEDSAVYLCASSLDSRGTSGSHEQFFGPGTRLTVL.

The gene calls are TRBV2 and TRBJ2-3, with D perhaps TRBD2 (6 bases). This CDR3 is 14 amino acids long. Germline V gene lookup returns CDR1 SNHLY and CDR2 FYNNEI. Trimming cost V 5 bases and J 1 base, with 10 bases left between them. The CDR3, as DNA: TGTGCCAGCAGTAGTGCGGGACGCACAGATACGCAGTATTTT. Translated: CASSSAGRTDTQYF. Using reference TRBV2 and TRBJ2-3 for the parts outside the CDR3, the full variable domain is EPEVTQTPSHQVTQMGQEVILRCVPISNHLYFYWYRQILGQKVEFLVSFYNNEISEKSEIFDDQFSVERPDGSNFTLKIRSTKLEDSAMYFCASSSAGRTDTQYFGPGTRLTVL.

The V gene is TRBV27, the J gene TRBJ1-2, with TRBD1 matching 7 bases. Trimming took 6 bases from V and 3 from J; bases not matched to a gene: 10. Germline CDR1 reads MNHEY; CDR2 reads SMNVEV (reference sequence). This CDR3 region has 15 residues. CDR3 in amino acids: CASSISWGTDYGYTF. The CDR3 DNA reads TGTGCCAGCAGCATAAGTTGGGGGACAGACTATGGCTACACCTTC.

The chain uses TRBV30 and TRBJ1-1; D call uncertain. Germline CDR1 and CDR2: GTSNPN and SVGIG (reference sequence). This CDR3 has 13 residues. The V gene lost 5 bases and the J gene lost 4 bases, with 14 bases spanning the gap. The CDR3 region has the DNA TGTGCCTGGGCGGGCCCTTGGGGCACTGAAGCTTTCTTT. It is translated as CAWAGPWGTEAFF.

The rearrangement joins TRBV7-2 to TRBJ2-1; TRBD2 aligns across 8 bases. The CDR3 contains 14 residues. The junction had 2 bases not matched to a gene; V was cut back by 5 bases and J by 2 bases. CDR1 and CDR2 (germline): SGHTA, FQGNSA. In nucleotides, the CDR3 is TGTGCCAGCAGCCAAGCGGGGGCCTACAATGAGCAGTTCTTC. It yields the protein CASSQAGAYNEQFF.

The chain combines TRBV6-1 with TRBJ2-2, with 11 bases aligning to TRBD1. V lost 5 bases, J lost 6 bases, and 5 bases stayed unmatched. Per the germline V gene, CDR1 is MNHNS and CDR2 is SASEGT. The CDR3 runs to 15 residues. The CDR3 loop reads CASSRGTGGAGELFF. The CDR3 nucleotides are TGTGCCAGCAGTCGGGGGACAGGGGGGGCCGGGGAGCTGTTTTTT.

The chain uses TRBV19 and TRBJ1-1; no definite D call. This CDR3 is built from 15 residues. CDR1 is LNHDA, CDR2 SQIVND, per germline (reference sequence). V was shortened by 5 bases and J by 0 bases, with 13 bases between the two germline ends. Here the CDR3 DNA reads TGTGCCAGTAGTCCTCGTGGAGGGTTGAACACTGAAGCTTTCTTT. It is translated as CASSPRGGLNTEAFF. The full variable domain, rest sourced from reference TRBV19 and TRBJ1-1, is DGGITQSPKYLFRKEGQNVTLSCEQNLNHDAMYWYRQDPGQGLRLIYYSQIVNDFQKGDIAEGYSVSREKKESFPLTVTSAQKNPTAFYLCASSPRGGLNTEAFFGQGTRLTVV.

The J gene is TRBJ2-5, the V gene TRBV7-9; 9 bases map to TRBD2. With 5 bases clipped from V and 5 bases from J, the junction kept 9 bases outside the gene matches. The CDR3 runs to 15 residues. Germline CDR1 reads SEHNR; CDR2 reads FQNEAQ (reference sequence). This CDR3 reads CASSPGTSLGETQYF. The CDR3 region has the DNA TGTGCCAGCAGCCCAGGGACTAGCCTCGGGGAGACCCAGTACTTC.